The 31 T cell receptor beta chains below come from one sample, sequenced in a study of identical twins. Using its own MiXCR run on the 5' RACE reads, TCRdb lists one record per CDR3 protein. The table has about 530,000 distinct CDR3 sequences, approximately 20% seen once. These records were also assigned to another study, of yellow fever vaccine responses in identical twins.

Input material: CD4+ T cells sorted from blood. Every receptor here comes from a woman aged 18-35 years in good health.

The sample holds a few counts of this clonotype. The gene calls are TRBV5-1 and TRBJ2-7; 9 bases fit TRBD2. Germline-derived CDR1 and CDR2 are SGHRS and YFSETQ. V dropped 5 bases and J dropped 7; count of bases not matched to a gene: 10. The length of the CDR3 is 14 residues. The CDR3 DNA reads TGCGCCAGCAGGTCGACTAGCGGAGAGGGGGAGCAGTACTTC. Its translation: CASRSTSGEGEQYF.

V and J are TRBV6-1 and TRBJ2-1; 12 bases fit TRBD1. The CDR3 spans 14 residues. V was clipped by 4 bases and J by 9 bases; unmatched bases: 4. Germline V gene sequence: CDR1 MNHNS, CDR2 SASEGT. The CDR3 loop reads CASSAGTGGGEQFF. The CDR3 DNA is TGTGCCAGCAGTGCCGGGACAGGGGGCGGTGAGCAGTTCTTC.

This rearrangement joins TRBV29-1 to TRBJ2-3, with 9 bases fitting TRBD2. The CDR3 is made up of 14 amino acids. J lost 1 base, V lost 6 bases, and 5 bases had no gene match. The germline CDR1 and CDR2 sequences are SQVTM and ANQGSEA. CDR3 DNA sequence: TGCAGCGTCACCCTAGCGGGACGCACAGATACGCAGTATTTT. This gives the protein CSVTLAGRTDTQYF.

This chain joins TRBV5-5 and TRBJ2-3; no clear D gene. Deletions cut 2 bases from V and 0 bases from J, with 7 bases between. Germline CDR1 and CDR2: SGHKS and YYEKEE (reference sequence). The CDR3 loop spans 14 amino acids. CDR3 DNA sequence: TGTGCCAGCAGCTTTCGGCAGAGCACAGATACGCAGTATTTT. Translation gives CASSFRQSTDTQYF.

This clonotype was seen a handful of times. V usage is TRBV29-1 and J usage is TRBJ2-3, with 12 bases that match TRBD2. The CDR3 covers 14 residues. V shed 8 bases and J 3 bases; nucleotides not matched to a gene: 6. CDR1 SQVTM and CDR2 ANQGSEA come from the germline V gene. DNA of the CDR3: TGCAGCACTAGACTAGCGGGAGTTACAGATACGCAGTATTTT. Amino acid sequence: CSTRLAGVTDTQYF.

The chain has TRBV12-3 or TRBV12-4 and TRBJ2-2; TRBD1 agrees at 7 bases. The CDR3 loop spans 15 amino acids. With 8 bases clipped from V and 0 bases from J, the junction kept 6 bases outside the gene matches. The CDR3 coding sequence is TGTGCCAGCGGATCCGGGACAGCGAACACCGGGGAGCTGTTTTTT. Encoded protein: CASGSGTANTGELFF.

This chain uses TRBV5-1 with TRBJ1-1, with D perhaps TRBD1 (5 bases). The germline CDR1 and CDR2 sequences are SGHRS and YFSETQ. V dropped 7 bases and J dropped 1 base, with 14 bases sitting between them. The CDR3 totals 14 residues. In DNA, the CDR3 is TGCGCCAGCGTTAAAGGGGCTGAGAACACTGAAGCTTTCTTT. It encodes CASVKGAENTEAFF.

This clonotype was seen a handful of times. For the CDR3, the DNA is TGTGCCACAACAGGGGGCGAAAACATTCAGTACTTC. Residues: CATTGGENIQYF. The genes are TRBV10-3 and TRBJ2-4; 9 bases match TRBD1. V lost 10 bases to trimming and J lost 5 bases; unmatched junction nucleotides: 3. CDR1 is ENHRY and CDR2 is SYGVKD in the germline V gene. The CDR3 spans 12 residues.

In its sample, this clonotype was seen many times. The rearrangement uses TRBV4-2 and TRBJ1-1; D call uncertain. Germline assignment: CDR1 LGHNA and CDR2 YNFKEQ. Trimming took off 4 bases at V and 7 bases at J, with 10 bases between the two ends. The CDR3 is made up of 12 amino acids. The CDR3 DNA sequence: TGTGCCAGCAGCCTGAACGTCGGTGAAGCTTTCTTT. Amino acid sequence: CASSLNVGEAFF.

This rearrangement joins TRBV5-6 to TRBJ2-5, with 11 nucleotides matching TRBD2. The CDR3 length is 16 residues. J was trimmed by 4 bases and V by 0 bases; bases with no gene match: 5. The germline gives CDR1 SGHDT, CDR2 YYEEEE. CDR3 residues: CASSLVLSGRGETQYF. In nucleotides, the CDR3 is TGTGCCAGCAGCTTGGTTCTTAGCGGGAGGGGAGAGACCCAGTACTTC. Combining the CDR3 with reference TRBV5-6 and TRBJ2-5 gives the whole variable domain DAGVTQSPTHLIKTRGQQVTLRCSPKSGHDTVSWYQQALGQGPQFIFQYYEEEERQRGNFPDRFSGHQFPNYSSELNVNALLLGDSALYLCASSLVLSGRGETQYFGPGTRLLVL.

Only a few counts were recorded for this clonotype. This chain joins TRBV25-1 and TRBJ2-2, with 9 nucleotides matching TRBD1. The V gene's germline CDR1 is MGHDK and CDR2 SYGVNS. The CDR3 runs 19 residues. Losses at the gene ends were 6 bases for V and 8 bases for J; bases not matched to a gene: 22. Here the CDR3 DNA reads TGTGCCAGCAGCCCCCGTTCGACAGGGGGATCATACGGGGTGGGGGAGCTGTTTTTT. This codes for CASSPRSTGGSYGVGELFF.

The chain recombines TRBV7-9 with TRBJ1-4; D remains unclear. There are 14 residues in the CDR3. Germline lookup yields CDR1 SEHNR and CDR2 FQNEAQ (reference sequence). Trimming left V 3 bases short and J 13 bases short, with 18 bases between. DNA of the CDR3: TGTGCCAGCAGCTTTAGCGGCGGTCGAAGCTCACTGTTTTTT. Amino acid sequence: CASSFSGGRSSLFF.

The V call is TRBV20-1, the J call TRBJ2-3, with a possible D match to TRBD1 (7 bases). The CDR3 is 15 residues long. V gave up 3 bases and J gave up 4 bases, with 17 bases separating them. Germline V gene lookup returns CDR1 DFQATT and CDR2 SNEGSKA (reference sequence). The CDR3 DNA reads TGCAGTGCTAGGGCGGGACAGCCCTACTCAGATACGCAGTATTTT. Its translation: CSARAGQPYSDTQYF.

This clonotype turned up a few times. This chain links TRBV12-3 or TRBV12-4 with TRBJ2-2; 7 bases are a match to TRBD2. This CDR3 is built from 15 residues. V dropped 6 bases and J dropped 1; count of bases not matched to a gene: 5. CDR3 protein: CASSLGLMNTGELFF. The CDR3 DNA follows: TGTGCCAGCAGCCTGGGACTAATGAACACCGGGGAGCTGTTTTTT.

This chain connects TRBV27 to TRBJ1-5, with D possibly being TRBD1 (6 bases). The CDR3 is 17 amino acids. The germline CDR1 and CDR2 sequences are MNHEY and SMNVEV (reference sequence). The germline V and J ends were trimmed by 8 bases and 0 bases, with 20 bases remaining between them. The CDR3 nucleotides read TGTGCCAGCCGCCTGTACCACGGGGGCACTAGCAATCAGCCCCAGCATTTT. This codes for CASRLYHGGTSNQPQHF.

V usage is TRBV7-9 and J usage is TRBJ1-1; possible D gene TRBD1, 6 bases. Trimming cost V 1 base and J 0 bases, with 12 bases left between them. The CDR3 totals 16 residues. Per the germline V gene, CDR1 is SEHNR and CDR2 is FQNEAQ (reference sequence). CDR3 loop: CASSLGAGAMNTEAFF. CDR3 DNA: TGTGCCAGCAGCTTAGGAGCGGGGGCCATGAACACTGAAGCTTTCTTT. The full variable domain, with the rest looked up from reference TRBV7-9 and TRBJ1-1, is DTGVSQNPRHKITKRGQNVTFRCDPISEHNRLYWYRQTLGQGPEFLTYFQNEAQLEKSRLLSDRFSAERPKGSFSTLEIQRTEQGDSAMYLCASSLGAGAMNTEAFFGQGTRLTVV.

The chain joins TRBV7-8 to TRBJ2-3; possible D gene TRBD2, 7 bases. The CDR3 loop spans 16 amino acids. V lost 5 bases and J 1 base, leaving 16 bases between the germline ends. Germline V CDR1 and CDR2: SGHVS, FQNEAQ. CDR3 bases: TGTGCCAGCAGCACAGAAGGGGGAGGGGGCACAGATACGCAGTATTTT. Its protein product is CASSTEGGGGTDTQYF.

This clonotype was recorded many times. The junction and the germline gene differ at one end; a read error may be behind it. This CDR3 reads CASSLGGLNNEQFF. The CDR3 DNA is TGCGCCAGCAGCTTGGGGGGACTAAACAATGAGCAGTTCTTC. V is TRBV7-9 and J is TRBJ2-1; TRBD2 agrees at 7 bases. Germline CDR1 reads SEHNR; CDR2 reads FQNEAQ (reference sequence). This CDR3 contains 14 residues.

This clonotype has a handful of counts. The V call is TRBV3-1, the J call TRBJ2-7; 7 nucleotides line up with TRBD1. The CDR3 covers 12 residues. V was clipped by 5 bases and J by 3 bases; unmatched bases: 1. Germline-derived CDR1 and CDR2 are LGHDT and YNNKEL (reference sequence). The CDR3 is CASSDRDYEQYF. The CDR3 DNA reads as TGTGCCAGCAGCGACAGGGACTACGAGCAGTACTTC.

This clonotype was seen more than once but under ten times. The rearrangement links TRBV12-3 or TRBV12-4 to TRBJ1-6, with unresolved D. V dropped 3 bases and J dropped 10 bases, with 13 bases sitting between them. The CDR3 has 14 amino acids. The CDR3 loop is CASSFPGVGSPLHF. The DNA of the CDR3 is TGTGCCAGCAGTTTCCCCGGGGTTGGGTCACCCCTCCACTTT.

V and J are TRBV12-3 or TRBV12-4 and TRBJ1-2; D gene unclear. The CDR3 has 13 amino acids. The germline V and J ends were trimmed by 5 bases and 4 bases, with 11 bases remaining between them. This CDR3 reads CASSTAGSYGYTF. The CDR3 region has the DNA TGTGCCAGCAGTACCGCAGGATCCTATGGCTACACCTTC.

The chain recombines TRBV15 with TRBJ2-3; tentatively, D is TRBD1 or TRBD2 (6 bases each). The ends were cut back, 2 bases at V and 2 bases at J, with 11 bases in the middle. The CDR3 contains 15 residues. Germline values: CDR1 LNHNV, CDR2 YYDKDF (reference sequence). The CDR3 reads CATSRLGGLTDTQYF. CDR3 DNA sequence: TGTGCCACCAGCAGATTGGGGGGCCTCACAGATACGCAGTATTTT.

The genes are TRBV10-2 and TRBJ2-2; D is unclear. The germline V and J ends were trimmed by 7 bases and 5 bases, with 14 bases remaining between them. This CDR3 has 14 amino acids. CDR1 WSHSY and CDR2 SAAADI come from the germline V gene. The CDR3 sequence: CASTTRMGTGELFF. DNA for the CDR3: TGCGCCAGCACAACCCGCATGGGAACCGGGGAGCTGTTTTTT.

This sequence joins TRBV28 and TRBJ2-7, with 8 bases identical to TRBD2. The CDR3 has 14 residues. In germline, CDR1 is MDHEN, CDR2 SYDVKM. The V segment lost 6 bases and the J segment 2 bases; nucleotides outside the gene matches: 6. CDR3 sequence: CASRAGGPPYEQYV. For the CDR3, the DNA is TGTGCCAGCAGGGCGGGGGGCCCCCCCTACGAGCAGTACGTC.

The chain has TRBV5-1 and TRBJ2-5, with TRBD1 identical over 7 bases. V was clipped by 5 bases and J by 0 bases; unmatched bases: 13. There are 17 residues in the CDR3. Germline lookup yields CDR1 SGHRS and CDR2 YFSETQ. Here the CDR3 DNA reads TGCGCCAGCAGTCCGCAATCGGGACAGAGATACCAAGAGACCCAGTACTTC. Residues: CASSPQSGQRYQETQYF.

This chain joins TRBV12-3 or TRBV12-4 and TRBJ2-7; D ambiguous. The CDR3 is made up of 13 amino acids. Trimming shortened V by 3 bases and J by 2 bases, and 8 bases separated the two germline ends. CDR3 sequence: CASSFLSTYEQYF. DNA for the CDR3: TGTGCCAGCAGTTTTCTGTCTACCTACGAGCAGTACTTC.

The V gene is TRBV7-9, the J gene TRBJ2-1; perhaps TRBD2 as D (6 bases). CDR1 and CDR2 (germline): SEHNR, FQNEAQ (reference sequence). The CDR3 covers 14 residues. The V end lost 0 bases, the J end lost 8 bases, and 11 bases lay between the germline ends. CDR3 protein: CASSLAGDWDEQFF. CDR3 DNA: TGTGCCAGCAGCTTAGCTGGGGACTGGGATGAGCAGTTCTTC.

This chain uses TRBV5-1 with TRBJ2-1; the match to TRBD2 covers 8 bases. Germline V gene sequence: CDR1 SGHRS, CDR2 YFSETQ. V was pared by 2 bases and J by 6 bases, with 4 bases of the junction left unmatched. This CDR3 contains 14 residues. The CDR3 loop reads CASSLRGGSNEQFF. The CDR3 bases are TGCGCCAGCAGCTTACGCGGGGGGTCCAATGAGCAGTTCTTC.

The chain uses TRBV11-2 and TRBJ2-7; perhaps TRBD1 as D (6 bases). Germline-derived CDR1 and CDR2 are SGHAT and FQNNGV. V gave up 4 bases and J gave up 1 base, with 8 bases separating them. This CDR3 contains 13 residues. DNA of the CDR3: TGTGCCAGCAGCTGGGGACATTCCTACGAGCAGTACGTC. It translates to CASSWGHSYEQYV.

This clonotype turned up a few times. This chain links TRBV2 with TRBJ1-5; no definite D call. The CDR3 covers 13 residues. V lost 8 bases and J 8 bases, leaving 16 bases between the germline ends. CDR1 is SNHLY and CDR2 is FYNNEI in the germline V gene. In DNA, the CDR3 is TGTGCCAGCCGCAAAAAGAAGGGAGAGCCCCAGCATTTT. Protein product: CASRKKKGEPQHF.

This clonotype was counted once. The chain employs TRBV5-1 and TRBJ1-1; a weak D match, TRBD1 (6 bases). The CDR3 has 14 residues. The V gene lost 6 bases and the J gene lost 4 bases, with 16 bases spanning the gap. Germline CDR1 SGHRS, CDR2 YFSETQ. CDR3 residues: CASTVWGQSTEAFF. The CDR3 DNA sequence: TGCGCCAGCACCGTGTGGGGGCAGAGCACTGAAGCTTTCTTT.